The following is a TCR beta chain sequence with its context. The sample originates from a study of technical replicates of blood from a handful of donors. The germline CDR1 and CDR2 sequences are LGHNA and YSLEER. The CDR3 has 15 residues. Trimming stripped 1 base from V and 5 bases from J, with 14 bases between. The data were produced by immunoSEQ multiplex PCR, yet TCRdb's version contains in-frame clones alone and is incomplete. The sample shows about 88,000 clones, approximately 95% of them seen only once. J is TRBJ2-5 and V is TRBV4-3, with D possibly TRBD2 on 6 matching bases. The sequenced sample consisted of T cells isolated from PBMCs. The TCR sequence derives from a human donor in good health. The CDR3, as DNA: TGCGCCAGCAGCCAAGTGGAGGGGTTGTGGGAGACCCAGTACTTC. Its protein product is CASSQVEGLWETQYF.